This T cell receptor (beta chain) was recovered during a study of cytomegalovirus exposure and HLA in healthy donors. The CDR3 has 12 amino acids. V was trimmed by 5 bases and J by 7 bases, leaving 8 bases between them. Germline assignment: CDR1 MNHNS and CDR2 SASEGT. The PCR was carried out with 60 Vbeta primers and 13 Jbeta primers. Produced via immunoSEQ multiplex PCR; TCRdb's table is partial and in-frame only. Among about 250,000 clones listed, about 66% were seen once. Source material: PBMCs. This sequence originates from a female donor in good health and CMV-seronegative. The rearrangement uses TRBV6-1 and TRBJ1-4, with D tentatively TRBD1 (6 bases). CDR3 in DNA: TGTGCCAGCAGTACACAGGGTGAAAAACTGTTTTTT. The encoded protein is CASSTQGEKLFF.